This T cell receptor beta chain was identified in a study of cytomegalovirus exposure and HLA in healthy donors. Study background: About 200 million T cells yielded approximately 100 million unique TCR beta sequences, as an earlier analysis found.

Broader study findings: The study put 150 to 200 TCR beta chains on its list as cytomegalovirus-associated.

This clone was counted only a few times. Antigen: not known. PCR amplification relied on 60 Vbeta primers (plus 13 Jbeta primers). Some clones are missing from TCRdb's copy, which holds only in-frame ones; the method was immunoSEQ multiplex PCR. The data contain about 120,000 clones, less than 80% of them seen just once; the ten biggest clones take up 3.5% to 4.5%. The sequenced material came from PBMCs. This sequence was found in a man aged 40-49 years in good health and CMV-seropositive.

The CDR3: CAIHTTVTQGARDYGYTF. The DNA for the CDR3 is TGTGCCATCCACACGACCGTTACTCAGGGGGCTCGTGACTATGGCTACACCTTC. The chain links TRBV21-1 to TRBJ1-2; whether TRBD1, the table's D call, matches the DNA was not checked. TRBV21-1 is given as a pseudogene. CDR3 length: 18 residues.